The sequence of this T cell receptor (beta chain) was determined in a study of T cells in Graves' hyperthyroidism and ophthalmopathy. The study, taken as a whole, reports: Separating ophthalmopathy from stable hyperthyroidism was achieved by a 13 V-J model.

Amplification of TCR beta CDR3 regions was performed using RNA transcripts as template. An initial round of RT-PCR targeting the TCR CDR3 relied on the HTBI primer set. TCRdb redid the calling of the multiplex PCR reads with MiXCR, one entry per CDR3 protein. Of about 380,000 distinct CDR3 sequences detected, about 14% appear once; the ten largest clones hold approximately 11%. Trimming at V came to 6 bases and at J to 6 bases, leaving 6 bases not matched to a gene. The CDR3 sequence is 13 residues long. The V gene's germline CDR1 is MNHNS and CDR2 SASEGT. This clonotype was counted ten times or more. Its matching antigen is unknown. Graves' hyperthyroidism showing no ophthalmopathy progression within 18 months was considered stable. These patients, aged 18 to 65, had recently diagnosed hyperthyroidism lasting under 2 months. PBMCs were derived from roughly 10 ml fresh peripheral blood.

The material sequenced was blood. The sequence came from a woman aged 60 to 75 with Graves' hyperthyroidism. This chain connects TRBV6-1 to TRBJ1-1; 8 bases are a match to TRBD1. CDR3 DNA sequence: TGTGCCAGCAGCTTCGACAGGGGTGCTGAAGCTTTCTTT. Protein product: CASSFDRGAEAFF.